Shown below are 25 T cell receptor beta chains from a single sample sequenced in a study of T-cell reconstitution after alpha-beta-depleted transplantation in children. Unique molecular identifiers featured in how the TCRbeta library was prepared. TCRdb passed the PCR reads through MiXCR, listing each CDR3 protein once. The repertoire holds approximately 490,000 distinct CDR3 sequences, about 11% seen once, with roughly 2.1% in the top ten. The specimen was PBMCs, collected before TCRalphabeta/CD19-depleted stem cell transplant. The receptors were gathered from a child aged 2-15 years with inherited bone marrow failure, due to receive a stem cell transplant.

This clonotype has ten or more counts. The chain carries TRBV7-2 and TRBJ2-5; TRBD2 aligns across 9 bases. Germline CDR1 is SGHTA and CDR2 is FQGNSA. The CDR3 runs 12 residues. V lost 4 bases, J lost 10 bases, and 4 bases stayed unmatched. Written as DNA, the CDR3 is TGTGCCAGCAGCTCCCAGCGGGAGGTCCAGTACTTC. This encodes CASSSQREVQYF.

This clonotype was seen at least ten times. This chain uses TRBV5-1 with TRBJ2-5; 8 positions agree with TRBD2. In germline, CDR1 is SGHRS, CDR2 YFSETQ. The CDR3 runs to 13 residues. Trimming took 2 bases from V and 5 from J; bases not matched to a gene: 2. In DNA form, the CDR3 reads TGCGCCAGCAGCTTAAGCGGGAGTGAGACCCAGTACTTC. Its protein is CASSLSGSETQYF.

In its sample, this clonotype was seen many times. The rearrangement links TRBV5-1 to TRBJ2-5; 12 bases agree with TRBD2. CDR3 length: 17 amino acids. V lost 4 bases, J lost 5 bases, and 12 bases stayed unmatched. Germline lookup yields CDR1 SGHRS and CDR2 YFSETQ. The CDR3, as DNA: TGCGCCAGCAGCCCCCTTCTAGCGGGAGGGCCCCGCGAGACCCAGTACTTC. It specifies CASSPLLAGGPRETQYF.

This clonotype was observed a few times. The rearrangement joins TRBV5-1 to TRBJ2-3; D may be TRBD1 or TRBD2 (5 bases each). Between the trimmed V and J ends, which lost 1 base and 4 bases, there was a span of 13 bases. The CDR3 runs to 15 residues. CDR1 and CDR2 (germline): SGHRS, YFSETQ. The CDR3 reads CASSLIGGVSDTQYF. The CDR3 coding sequence is TGCGCCAGCAGCTTGATTGGGGGAGTCTCAGATACGCAGTATTTT.

About this clonotype itself: Being one base from a much bigger clone, this may be a read error. This chain connects TRBV7-9 to TRBJ2-3; D gene ambiguous. The CDR3 has 14 amino acids. CDR1 and CDR2 from the germline V gene are SEHNR and FQNEAQ (reference sequence). The CDR3 loop reads CAGSLYYRADTQYF. The CDR3 region has the DNA TGTGCCGGCAGCTTATACTATCGGGCAGATACGCAGTATTTT. The full variable domain, its missing parts supplied by reference TRBV7-9 and TRBJ2-3, is DTGVSQNPRHKITKRGQNVTFRCDPISEHNRLYWYRQTLGQGPEFLTYFQNEAQLEKSRLLSDRFSAERPKGSFSTLEIQRTEQGDSAMYLCAGSLYYRADTQYFGPGTRLTVL.

This clonotype was picked up a small number of times. The chain joins TRBV7-9 to TRBJ2-3; TRBD2 is a possible D gene (5 bases). Germline V gene lookup returns CDR1 SEHNR and CDR2 FQNEAQ (reference sequence). Trimming removed 0 bases at V and 4 bases at J, with 11 bases between. CDR3 size: 15 residues. The CDR3 loop reads CASSLAYTSPDTQYF. The CDR3 DNA follows: TGTGCCAGCAGCTTAGCCTACACTAGTCCAGATACGCAGTATTTT.

Ten or more counts support this clonotype. V gene TRBV29-1 combines with J gene TRBJ2-1, with 10 bases identical to TRBD2. V gave up 8 bases and J gave up 2 bases; unmatched junction bases: 6. The CDR3 length is 14 residues. Germline V gives CDR1 SQVTM, CDR2 ANQGSEA. CDR3 loop: CSTEREGPYNEQFF. The CDR3 coding sequence is TGCAGCACGGAGCGGGAGGGCCCCTACAATGAGCAGTTCTTC.

In this sample, this clonotype turned up many times. The CDR3 loop reads CASSSGTSGRARNEQFF. In nucleotides, the CDR3 is TGCGCCAGCAGCTCCGGGACTAGCGGGAGGGCCCGCAATGAGCAGTTCTTC. This chain uses TRBV5-1 with TRBJ2-1; 16 bases agree with TRBD2. Germline V CDR1 and CDR2: SGHRS, YFSETQ. V was pared by 3 bases and J by 6 bases, with 6 bases of the junction left unmatched. The CDR3 length is 17 residues.

This clonotype has ten or more counts. V is TRBV29-1 and J is TRBJ2-1, with D possibly being TRBD2 (6 bases). Trimming stripped 6 bases from V and 4 bases from J, with 7 bases between. Germline values: CDR1 SQVTM, CDR2 ANQGSEA. The CDR3 runs 11 residues. CDR3 sequence: CSVRGYNEQFF. Here the CDR3 DNA reads TGCAGCGTACGGGGGTACAATGAGCAGTTCTTC.

Notes on this clonotype: One base away lies a much larger clone, so this may be a sequencing read error. The J gene is TRBJ2-3, the V gene TRBV5-1, with 11 bases that match TRBD2. V lost 4 bases and J lost 2; bases outside the gene matches: 6. This CDR3 comprises 16 residues. Germline lookup yields CDR1 SGHRS and CDR2 YFSETQ. CDR3 DNA sequence: TGCGCCAGCAGCCTTCTGACTAGCGGGACCACAGATACGCAGTATTTT. Its translation is CASSLLTSGTTDTQYF.

This clonotype was counted ten times or more. The V and J genes are TRBV7-9 and TRBJ1-2; TRBD1 agrees at 9 bases. The V gene end was trimmed by 5 bases and the J gene end by 6 bases; junction bases not matched to a gene: 10. This CDR3 has 15 amino acids. The V gene's germline CDR1 is SEHNR and CDR2 FQNEAQ (reference sequence). The CDR3 sequence is CASSAGTGISDGYTF. The CDR3 region has the DNA TGTGCCAGCAGCGCTGGGACAGGGATAAGTGATGGCTACACCTTC. The whole variable domain, filled in from reference TRBV7-9 and TRBJ1-2, reads DTGVSQNPRHKITKRGQNVTFRCDPISEHNRLYWYRQTLGQGPEFLTYFQNEAQLEKSRLLSDRFSAERPKGSFSTLEIQRTEQGDSAMYLCASSAGTGISDGYTFGSGTRLTVV.

This clonotype was observed many times. The genes are TRBV7-2 and TRBJ1-1, with a possible D match to TRBD1 (5 bases). Germline V gene sequence: CDR1 SGHTA, CDR2 FQGNSA. The CDR3 spans 15 residues. Trimming shortened V by 5 bases and J by 2 bases, and 15 bases separated the two germline ends. The CDR3 reads CASSARQWPNTEAFF. In DNA form, the CDR3 reads TGTGCCAGCAGCGCCCGACAGTGGCCTAACACTGAAGCTTTCTTT.

At least ten counts were recorded for this clonotype. The DNA for the CDR3 is TGTGCCACCAGCAGAGGTGGGGTGGGGGGTTCACCCCTCCACTTT. It specifies CATSRGGVGGSPLHF. The chain carries TRBV15 and TRBJ1-6; a possible D gene is TRBD1 (5 bases). The germline CDR1 and CDR2 sequences are LNHNV and YYDKDF (reference sequence). This CDR3 is 15 amino acids long. The ends were cut back, 1 base at V and 9 bases at J, with 13 bases in the middle.

This clonotype was observed a handful of times. V and J are TRBV6-5 and TRBJ2-1; 8 nucleotides agree with TRBD2. The CDR3 is 15 residues long. With 1 base clipped from V and 7 bases from J, the junction kept 6 bases outside the gene matches. Per the germline V gene, CDR1 is MNHEY and CDR2 is SVGAGI. The DNA of the CDR3 is TGTGCCAGCAGTTACTTAGCGGGGCGGGGGAATGAGCAGTTCTTC. This gives the protein CASSYLAGRGNEQFF.

V is TRBV3-1 and J is TRBJ2-7; possibly TRBD2 for D (6 bases). Germline CDR1 reads LGHDT; CDR2 reads YNNKEL (reference sequence). The CDR3 contains 16 residues. Trimming left V 0 bases short and J 2 bases short, with 14 bases between. Written as DNA, the CDR3 is TGTGCCAGCAGCCAAGATGATGGAGGGGTCGCCTACGAGCAGTACTTC. Protein sequence: CASSQDDGGVAYEQYF.

This clonotype showed up many times. The chain recombines TRBV7-9 with TRBJ2-3, with TRBD2 matching over 10 bases. The trim removed 3 bases at V and 4 bases at J, leaving 4 bases unmatched. The CDR3 loop spans 15 amino acids. Germline V gene data show CDR1 as SEHNR and CDR2 as FQNEAQ (reference sequence). CDR3 amino acids: CASSLLAGEADTQYF. The CDR3 bases are TGTGCCAGCAGCTTGCTAGCGGGAGAGGCAGATACGCAGTATTTT. The full variable domain, its missing parts supplied by reference TRBV7-9 and TRBJ2-3, is DTGVSQNPRHKITKRGQNVTFRCDPISEHNRLYWYRQTLGQGPEFLTYFQNEAQLEKSRLLSDRFSAERPKGSFSTLEIQRTEQGDSAMYLCASSLLAGEADTQYFGPGTRLTVL.

The genes are TRBV20-1 and TRBJ2-7, with D maybe TRBD1 (6 bases). Looked up from germline, CDR1 is DFQATT and CDR2 is SNEGSKA (reference sequence). V was clipped by 5 bases and J by 4 bases, with 15 bases between them. The CDR3 spans 13 residues. CDR3 in amino acids: CSAEAGTFYEQYF. The CDR3 DNA follows: TGCAGTGCTGAAGCCGGGACATTTTACGAGCAGTACTTC.

Ten or more counts support this clonotype. The chain employs TRBV24-1 and TRBJ2-1, with TRBD2 matching over 9 bases. The CDR3 extends over 15 amino acids. CDR1 is KGHDR and CDR2 is SFDVKD in the germline V gene. V shed 10 bases and J 7 bases; nucleotides not matched to a gene: 13. The CDR3 spells CATYHPRREGNEQFF. The DNA for the CDR3 is TGTGCCACTTACCACCCGAGGCGGGAGGGGAATGAGCAGTTCTTC.

This clonotype was detected a few times. The CDR3 reads CASSPPPGRGQPQHF. CDR3 bases: TGTGCCAGCAGTCCTCCTCCAGGGAGAGGCCAGCCCCAGCATTTT. The chain links TRBV27 to TRBJ1-5, with TRBD1 as a possible D gene (5 bases). With 5 bases removed from V and 7 bases from J, the gap between germline ends came to 18 bases. The CDR3 is made up of 15 amino acids. Germline loops: CDR1 MNHEY, CDR2 SMNVEV (reference sequence).

This clonotype came up many times. The J gene is TRBJ1-1, the V gene TRBV19; D unclear. The CDR3 consists of 13 residues. Germline CDR1 reads LNHDA; CDR2 reads SQIVND (reference sequence). Trimming stripped 1 base from V and 5 bases from J, with 8 bases between. The CDR3 nucleotides read TGTGCCAGTAGTATAGTGGAGATGACTGAAGCTTTCTTT. Protein sequence: CASSIVEMTEAFF.

This clonotype was seen at least ten times. This sequence joins TRBV28 and TRBJ2-3, with D uncertain. Trimming removed 3 bases at V and 6 bases at J, with 10 bases between. The germline gives CDR1 MDHEN, CDR2 SYDVKM. The CDR3 is made up of 13 amino acids. CDR3 loop: CASSFTPSDTQYF. The CDR3 nucleotides read TGTGCCAGCAGTTTCACGCCCAGTGATACGCAGTATTTT.

Details on this clonotype: A much larger clone lies one base from this, so it may be a read error. The chain links TRBV27 to TRBJ1-2; the D is unclear. This CDR3 contains 14 residues. Germline CDR1 and CDR2: MNHEY and SMNVEV (reference sequence). In DNA form, the CDR3 reads TGTGCCAGCCGTCCCTCTGGTGGCCACTATGGCCACACCTTC. Amino acids: CASRPSGGHYGHTF.

Notes on this clonotype: It may be a read error: a sequence one base away is much more abundant. The chain recombines TRBV4-1 with TRBJ2-2, with D tentatively TRBD2 (6 bases). Germline V gives CDR1 MGHRA, CDR2 YSYEKL. Trimming cost V 4 bases and J 6 bases, with 12 bases left between them. The length of the CDR3 is 14 residues. The CDR3 region has the DNA TGCGCCAGCAGCCTAAGGGGAGGCGCCGGGGAGCTGTTTTTT. It codes for CASSLRGGAGELFF.

This clonotype was observed a few times. V is TRBV10-3 and J is TRBJ1-2; 9 nucleotides align to TRBD1. CDR1 ENHRY and CDR2 SYGVKD come from the germline V gene. This CDR3 is built from 17 residues. V was clipped by 6 bases and J by 6 bases; unmatched bases: 17. The CDR3 nucleotides read TGTGCCATCAGGGGGGAAGAAGGGACAGGGAGGACGAATGGCTACACCTTC. This translates into CAIRGEEGTGRTNGYTF.

In its sample, this clonotype was seen many times. J is TRBJ1-1 and V is TRBV20-1, with no clear D. Looked up from germline, CDR1 is DFQATT and CDR2 is SNEGSKA (reference sequence). This CDR3 is built from 15 residues. The ends were cut back, 4 bases at V and 1 base at J, with 16 bases in the middle. This CDR3 is CSAIRHQWPNTEAFF. The CDR3 DNA reads TGCAGTGCTATCAGACACCAGTGGCCGAACACTGAAGCTTTCTTT.